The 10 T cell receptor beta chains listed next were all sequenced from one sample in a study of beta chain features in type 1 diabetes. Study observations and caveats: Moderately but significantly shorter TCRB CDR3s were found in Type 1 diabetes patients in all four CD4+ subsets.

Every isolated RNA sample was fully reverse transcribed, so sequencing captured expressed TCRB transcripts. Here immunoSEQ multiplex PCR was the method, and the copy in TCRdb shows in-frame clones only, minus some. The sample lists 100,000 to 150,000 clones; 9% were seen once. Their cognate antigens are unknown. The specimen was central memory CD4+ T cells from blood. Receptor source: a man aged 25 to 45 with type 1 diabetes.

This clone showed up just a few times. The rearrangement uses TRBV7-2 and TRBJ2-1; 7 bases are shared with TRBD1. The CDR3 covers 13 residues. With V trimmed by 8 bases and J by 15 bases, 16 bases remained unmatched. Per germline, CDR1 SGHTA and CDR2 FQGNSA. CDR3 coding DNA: TGTGCCAGCCCCCGCGAGGGGGCGGGTCGTCTGTTCTTC. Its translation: CASPREGAGRLFF. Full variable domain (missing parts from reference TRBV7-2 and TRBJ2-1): GAGVSQSPSNKVTEKGKDVELRCDPISGHTALYWYRQSLGQGLEFLIYFQGNSAPDKSGLPSDRFSAERTGGSVSTLTIQRTQQEDSAVYLCASPREGAGRLFFGPGTRLTVL.

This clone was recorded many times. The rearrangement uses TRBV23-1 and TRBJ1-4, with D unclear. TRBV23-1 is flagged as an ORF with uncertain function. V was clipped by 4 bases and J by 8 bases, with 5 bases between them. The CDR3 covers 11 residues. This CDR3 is CASSPFEKLFF. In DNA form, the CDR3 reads TGCGCCAGCAGTCCCTTCGAAAAACTGTTTTTT.

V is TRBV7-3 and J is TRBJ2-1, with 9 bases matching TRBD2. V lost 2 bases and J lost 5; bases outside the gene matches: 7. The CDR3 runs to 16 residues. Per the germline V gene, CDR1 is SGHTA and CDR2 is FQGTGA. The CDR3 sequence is CASSLFGGGADNEQFF. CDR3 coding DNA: TGTGCCAGCAGCTTATTCGGCGGGGGGGCCGACAATGAGCAGTTCTTC. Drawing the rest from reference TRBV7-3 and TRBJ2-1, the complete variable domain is GAGVSQTPSNKVTEKGKYVELRCDPISGHTALYWYRQSLGQGPEFLIYFQGTGAADDSGLPNDRFFAVRPEGSVSTLKIQRTERGDSAVYLCASSLFGGGADNEQFFGPGTRLTVL.

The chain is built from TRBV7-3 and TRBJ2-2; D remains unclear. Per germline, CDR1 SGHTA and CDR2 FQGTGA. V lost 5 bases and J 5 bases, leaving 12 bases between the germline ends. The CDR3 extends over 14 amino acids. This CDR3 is CASSPARPTGELFF. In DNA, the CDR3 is TGTGCCAGCAGCCCTGCCAGGCCGACCGGGGAGCTGTTTTTT.

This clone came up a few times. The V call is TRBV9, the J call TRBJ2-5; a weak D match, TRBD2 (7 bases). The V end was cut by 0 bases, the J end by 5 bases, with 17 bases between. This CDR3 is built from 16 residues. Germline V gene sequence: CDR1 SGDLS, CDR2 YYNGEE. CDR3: CASSVGGGLNRETQYF. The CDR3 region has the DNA TGTGCCAGCAGCGTAGGGGGGGGGCTCAATAGGGAGACCCAGTACTTC.

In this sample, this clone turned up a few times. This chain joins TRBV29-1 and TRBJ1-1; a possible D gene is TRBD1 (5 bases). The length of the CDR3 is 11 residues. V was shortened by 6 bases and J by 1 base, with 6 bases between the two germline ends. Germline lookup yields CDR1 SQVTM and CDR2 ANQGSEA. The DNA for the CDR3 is TGCAGCGTCGACAGGAACACTGAAGCTTTCTTT. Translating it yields CSVDRNTEAFF.

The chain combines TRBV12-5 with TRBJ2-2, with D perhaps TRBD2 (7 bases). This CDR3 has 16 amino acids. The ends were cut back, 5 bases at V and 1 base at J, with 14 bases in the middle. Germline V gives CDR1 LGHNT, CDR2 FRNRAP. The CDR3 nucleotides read TGTGCTAGTGGTACCCTGGGGGGGCGGAACACCGGGGAGCTGTTTTTT. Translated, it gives CASGTLGGRNTGELFF.

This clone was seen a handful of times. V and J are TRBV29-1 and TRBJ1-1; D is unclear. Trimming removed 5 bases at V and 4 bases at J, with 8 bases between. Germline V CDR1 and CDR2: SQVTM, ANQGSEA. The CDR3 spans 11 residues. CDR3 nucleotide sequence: TGCAGCGTTTCGACAATCACTGAAGCTTTCTTT. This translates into CSVSTITEAFF. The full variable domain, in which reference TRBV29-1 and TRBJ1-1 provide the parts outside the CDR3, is SAVISQKPSRDICQRGTSLTIQCQVDSQVTMMFWYRQQPGQSLTLIATANQGSEATYESGFVIDKFPISRPNLTFSTLTVSNMSPEDSSIYLCSVSTITEAFFGQGTRLTVV.

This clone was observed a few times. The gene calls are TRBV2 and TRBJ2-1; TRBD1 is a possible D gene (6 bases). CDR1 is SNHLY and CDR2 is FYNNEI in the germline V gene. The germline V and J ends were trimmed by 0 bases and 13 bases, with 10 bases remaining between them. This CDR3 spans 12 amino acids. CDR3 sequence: CASSEAGDTQFF. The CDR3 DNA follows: TGTGCCAGCAGTGAAGCAGGGGACACCCAGTTCTTC.

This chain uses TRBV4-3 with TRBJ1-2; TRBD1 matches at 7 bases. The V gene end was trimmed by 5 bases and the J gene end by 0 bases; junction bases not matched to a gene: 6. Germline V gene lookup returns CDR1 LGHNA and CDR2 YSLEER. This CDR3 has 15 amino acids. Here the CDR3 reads CASSSWDRTNYGYTF. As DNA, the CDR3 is TGCGCCAGCAGCAGTTGGGACAGAACTAACTATGGCTACACCTTC.